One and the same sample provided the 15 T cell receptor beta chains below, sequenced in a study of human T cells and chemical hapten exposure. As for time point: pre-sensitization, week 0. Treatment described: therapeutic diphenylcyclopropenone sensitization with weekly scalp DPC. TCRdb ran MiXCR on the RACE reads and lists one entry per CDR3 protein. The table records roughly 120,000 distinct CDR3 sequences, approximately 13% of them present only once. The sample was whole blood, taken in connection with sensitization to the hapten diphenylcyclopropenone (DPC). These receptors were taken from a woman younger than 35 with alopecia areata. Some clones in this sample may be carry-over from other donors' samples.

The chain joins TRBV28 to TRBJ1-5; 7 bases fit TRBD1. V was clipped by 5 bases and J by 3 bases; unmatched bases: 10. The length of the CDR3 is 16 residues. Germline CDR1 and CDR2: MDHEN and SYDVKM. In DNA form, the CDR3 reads TGTGCCAGCAGTCCTAGGACAGGCATAAACAATCAGCCCCAGCATTTT. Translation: CASSPRTGINNQPQHF.

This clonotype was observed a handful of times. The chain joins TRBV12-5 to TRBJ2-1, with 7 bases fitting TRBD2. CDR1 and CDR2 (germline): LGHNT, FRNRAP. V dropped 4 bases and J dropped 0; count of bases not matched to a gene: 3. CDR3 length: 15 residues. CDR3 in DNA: TGTGCTAGTGGTTCCGGGGGGAGCTCCTACAATGAGCAGTTCTTC. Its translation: CASGSGGSSYNEQFF.

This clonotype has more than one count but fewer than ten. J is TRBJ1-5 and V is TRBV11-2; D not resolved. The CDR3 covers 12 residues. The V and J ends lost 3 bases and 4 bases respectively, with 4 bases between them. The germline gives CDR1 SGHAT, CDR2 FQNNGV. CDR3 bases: TGTGCCAGCAGCTTCCCTAATCAGCCCCAGCATTTT. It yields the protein CASSFPNQPQHF.

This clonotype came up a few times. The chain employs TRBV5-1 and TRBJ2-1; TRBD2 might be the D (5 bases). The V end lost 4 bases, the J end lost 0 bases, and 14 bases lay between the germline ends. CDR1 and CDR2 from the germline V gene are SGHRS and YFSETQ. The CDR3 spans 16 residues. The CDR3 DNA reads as TGCGCCAGCAGCATCGGGGATCTCCCCTCCTACAATGAGCAGTTCTTC. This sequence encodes CASSIGDLPSYNEQFF.

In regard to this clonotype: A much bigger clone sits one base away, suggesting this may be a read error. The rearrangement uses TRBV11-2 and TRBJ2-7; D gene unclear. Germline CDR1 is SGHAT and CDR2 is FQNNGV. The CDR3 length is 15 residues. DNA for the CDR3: TGTGCCAGCACCCTCACGACCTCCCGAACGGCCGAGCTGTACTTC. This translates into CASTLTTSRTAELYF.

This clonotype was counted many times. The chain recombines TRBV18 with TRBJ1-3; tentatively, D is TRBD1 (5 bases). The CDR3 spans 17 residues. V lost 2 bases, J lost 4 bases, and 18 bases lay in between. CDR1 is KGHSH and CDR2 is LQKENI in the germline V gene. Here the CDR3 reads CASSPIVKGTGGNTIYF. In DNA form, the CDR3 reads TGTGCCAGCTCACCAATCGTGAAAGGGACCGGCGGAAACACCATATATTTT.

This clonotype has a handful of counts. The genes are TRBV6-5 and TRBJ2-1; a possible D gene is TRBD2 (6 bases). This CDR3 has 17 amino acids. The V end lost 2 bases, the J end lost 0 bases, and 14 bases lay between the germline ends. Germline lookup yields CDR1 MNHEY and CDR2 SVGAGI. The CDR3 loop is CASSYPGSLSSYNEQFF. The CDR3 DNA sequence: TGTGCCAGCAGTTACCCCGGGAGTCTGAGCTCCTACAATGAGCAGTTCTTC.

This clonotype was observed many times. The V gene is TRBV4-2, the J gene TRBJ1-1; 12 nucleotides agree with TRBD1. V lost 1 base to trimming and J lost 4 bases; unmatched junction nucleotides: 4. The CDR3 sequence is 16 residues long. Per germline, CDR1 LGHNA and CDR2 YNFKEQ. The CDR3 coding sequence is TGTGCCAGCAGCCAAGGGGGGACAGGGGGCCGCACTGAAGCTTTCTTT. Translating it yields CASSQGGTGGRTEAFF.

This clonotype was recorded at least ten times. The CDR3 protein is CASSLIQSGTAYGYTF. In DNA form, the CDR3 reads TGTGCCAGCAGCCTAATCCAATCCGGGACAGCCTATGGCTACACCTTC. The rearrangement links TRBV5-5 to TRBJ1-2; TRBD1 aligns across 7 bases. This CDR3 is built from 16 residues. Germline V gene sequence: CDR1 SGHKS, CDR2 YYEKEE (reference sequence). The V gene end was trimmed by 4 bases and the J gene end by 4 bases; junction bases not matched to a gene: 13.

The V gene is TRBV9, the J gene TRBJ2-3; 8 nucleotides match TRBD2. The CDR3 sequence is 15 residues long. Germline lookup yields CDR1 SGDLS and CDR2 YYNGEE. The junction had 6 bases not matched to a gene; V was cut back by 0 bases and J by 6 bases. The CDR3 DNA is TGTGCCAGCAGCGTAGCGAATAGCGGGGTGGATACGCAGTATTTT. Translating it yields CASSVANSGVDTQYF.

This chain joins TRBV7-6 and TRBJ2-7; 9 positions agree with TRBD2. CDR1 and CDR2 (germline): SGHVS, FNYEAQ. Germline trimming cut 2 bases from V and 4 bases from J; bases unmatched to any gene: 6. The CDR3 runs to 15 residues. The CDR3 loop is CASSLKSGGLYEQYF. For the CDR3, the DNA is TGTGCCAGCAGCTTAAAAAGCGGGGGGCTTTACGAGCAGTACTTC.

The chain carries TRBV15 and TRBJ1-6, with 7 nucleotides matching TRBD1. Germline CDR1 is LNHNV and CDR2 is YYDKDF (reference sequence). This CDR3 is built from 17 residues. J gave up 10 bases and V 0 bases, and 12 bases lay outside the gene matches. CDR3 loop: CATSRDDFVTGSSPLHF. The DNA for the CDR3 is TGTGCCACCAGCAGAGATGATTTCGTGACAGGGTCGTCACCCCTCCACTTT.

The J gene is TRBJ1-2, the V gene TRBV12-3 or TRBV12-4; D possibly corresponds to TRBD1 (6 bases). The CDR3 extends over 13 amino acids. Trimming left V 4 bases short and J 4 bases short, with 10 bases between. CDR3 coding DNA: TGTGCCAGCAGTTGGGGGGCATCCTATGGCTACACCTTC. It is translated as CASSWGASYGYTF.

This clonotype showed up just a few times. This chain's CDR3 is CASSSGWEQYF. In nucleotides, the CDR3 is TGTGCCAGCAGCTCGGGGTGGGAGCAGTACTTC. This rearrangement joins TRBV5-5 to TRBJ2-7; a possible D gene is TRBD2 (5 bases). With 3 bases removed from V and 7 bases from J, the gap between germline ends came to 8 bases. Germline CDR1 and CDR2: SGHKS and YYEKEE (reference sequence). The CDR3 has 11 residues.

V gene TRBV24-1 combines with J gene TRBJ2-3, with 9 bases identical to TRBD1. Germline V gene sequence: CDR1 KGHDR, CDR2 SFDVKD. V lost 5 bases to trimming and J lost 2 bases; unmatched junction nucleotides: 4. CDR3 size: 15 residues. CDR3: CATSAGTGFTDTQYF. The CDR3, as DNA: TGTGCCACCAGTGCCGGGACAGGGTTCACAGATACGCAGTATTTT.